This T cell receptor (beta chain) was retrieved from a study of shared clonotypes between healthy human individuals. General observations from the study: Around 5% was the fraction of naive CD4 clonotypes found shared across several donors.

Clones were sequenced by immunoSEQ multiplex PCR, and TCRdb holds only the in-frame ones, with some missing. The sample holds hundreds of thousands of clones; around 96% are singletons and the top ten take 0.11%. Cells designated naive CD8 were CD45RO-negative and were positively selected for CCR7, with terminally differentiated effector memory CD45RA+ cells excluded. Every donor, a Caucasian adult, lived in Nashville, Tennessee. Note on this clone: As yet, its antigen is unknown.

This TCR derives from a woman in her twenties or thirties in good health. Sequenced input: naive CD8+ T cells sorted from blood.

This CDR3 reads CASSEGQGHEQYF. The CDR3 DNA sequence: TGCGCCAGCAGTGAGGGACAGGGCCACGAGCAGTACTTC. The rearrangement joins TRBV10-1 to TRBJ2-7, with TRBD1 matching over 8 bases. CDR1 and CDR2 from the germline V gene are WNHNN and SYGVQD (reference sequence). This CDR3 contains 13 residues. Trimming cost V 2 bases and J 5 bases; bases outside gene matches: 2.